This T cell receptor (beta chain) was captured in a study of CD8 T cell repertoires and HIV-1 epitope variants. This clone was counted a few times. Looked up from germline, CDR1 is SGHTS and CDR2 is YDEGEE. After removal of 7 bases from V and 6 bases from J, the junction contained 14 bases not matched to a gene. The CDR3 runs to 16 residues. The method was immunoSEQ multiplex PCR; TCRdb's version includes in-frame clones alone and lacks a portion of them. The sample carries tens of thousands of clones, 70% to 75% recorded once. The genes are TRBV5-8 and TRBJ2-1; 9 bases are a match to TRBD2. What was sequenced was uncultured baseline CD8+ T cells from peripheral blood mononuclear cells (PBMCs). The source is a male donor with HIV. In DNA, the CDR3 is TGTGCCAGCGTTCCTTACCAGGGACTAGCCTCCAATGAGCAGTTCTTC. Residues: CASVPYQGLASNEQFF.